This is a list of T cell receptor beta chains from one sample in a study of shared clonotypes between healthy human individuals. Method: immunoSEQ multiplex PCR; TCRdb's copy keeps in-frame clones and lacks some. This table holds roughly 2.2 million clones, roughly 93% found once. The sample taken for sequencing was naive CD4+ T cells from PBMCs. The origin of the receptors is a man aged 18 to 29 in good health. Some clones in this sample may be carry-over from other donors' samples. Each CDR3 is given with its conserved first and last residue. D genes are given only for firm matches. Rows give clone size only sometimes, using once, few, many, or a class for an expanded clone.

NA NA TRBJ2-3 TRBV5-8 CASSYRLATTDTQYF TGTGCCAGCAGCTACCGCTTAGCCACCACAGATACGCAGTATTTT
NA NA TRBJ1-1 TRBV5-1 CASSLTGQQGVMNTEAFF TGCGCCAGCAGCTTGACAGGGCAGCAGGGAGTCATGAACACTGAAGCTTTCTTT
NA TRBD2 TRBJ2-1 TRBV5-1 CASSYGLAGGMGQFF TGCGCCAGCAGCTACGGACTAGCGGGAGGTATGGGGCAGTTCTTC
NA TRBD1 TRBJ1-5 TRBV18 CASSPTGGSNQPQHF TGTGCCAGCTCTCCGACAGGGGGAAGCAATCAGCCCCAGCATTTT
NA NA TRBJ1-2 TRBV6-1 CASSEAVTASYGYTF TGTGCCAGCAGTGAAGCGGTCACAGCCTCCTATGGCTACACCTTC
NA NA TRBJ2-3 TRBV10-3 CAISEGDTQYF TGTGCCATCAGTGAAGGAGATACGCAGTATTTT
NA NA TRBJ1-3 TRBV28 CASSSHMGNTIYF TGTGCCAGCAGTTCCCACATGGGAAACACCATATATTTT
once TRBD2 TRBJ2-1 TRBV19 CASSIWLAGGYNEQFF TGTGCCAGTAGTATTTGGTTAGCGGGGGGGTACAATGAGCAGTTCTTC
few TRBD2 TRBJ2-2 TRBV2 CASSVASGKTGELFF TGTGCCAGCAGCGTTGCTAGCGGGAAAACCGGGGAGCTGTTTTTT
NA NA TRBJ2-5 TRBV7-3 CASSLTRQGRQTQYF TGTGCCAGCAGCTTAACGCGGCAGGGTAGACAGACCCAGTACTTC
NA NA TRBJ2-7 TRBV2 CASASYYEQYF TGTGCCAGCGCCAGTTACTACGAGCAGTACTTC
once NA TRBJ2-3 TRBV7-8 CASSPFGSASTDTQYF TGTGCCAGCAGCCCTTTCGGGAGCGCTAGCACAGATACGCAGTATTTT
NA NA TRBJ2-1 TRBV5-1 CASSLNSFDEQFF TGCGCCAGCAGCTTGAATAGCTTCGATGAGCAGTTCTTC
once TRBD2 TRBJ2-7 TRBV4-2 CASSQITSGYFEQYF TGTGCCAGCAGCCAGATAACTAGCGGGTACTTCGAGCAGTACTTC
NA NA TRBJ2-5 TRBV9 CASSVGGAQETQYF TGTGCCAGCAGCGTAGGAGGCGCACAAGAGACCCAGTACTTC
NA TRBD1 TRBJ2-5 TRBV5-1 CASSLQGAEETQYF TGCGCCAGCAGCTTGCAGGGGGCGGAGGAGACCCAGTACTTC
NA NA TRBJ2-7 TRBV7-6 CASSLARRGLYEQYF TGTGCCAGCAGCTTAGCTCGCAGGGGACTCTACGAGCAGTACTTC
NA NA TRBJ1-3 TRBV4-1 CASSQGGHRVSYSGNTIYF TGCGCCAGCAGCCAAGGGGGACACAGGGTATCTTACTCTGGAAACACCATATATTTT
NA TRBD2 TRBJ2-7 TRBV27 CASRGPRRESYEQYF TGTGCCAGCAGGGGGCCACGGCGGGAGAGCTACGAGCAGTACTTC
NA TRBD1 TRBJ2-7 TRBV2 CASSDQGQGYEQYF TGTGCCAGCAGTGATCAAGGACAGGGTTACGAGCAGTACTTC
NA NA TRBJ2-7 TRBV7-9 CASSLSYEQYF TGTGCCAGCAGCTTATCCTACGAGCAGTACTTC
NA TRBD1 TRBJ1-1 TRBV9 CASSVGTGWLNRVEAFF TGTGCCAGCAGCGTAGGGACAGGTTGGTTGAATAGGGTTGAAGCTTTCTTT
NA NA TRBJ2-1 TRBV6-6 CASSYNRNEQFF TGTGCCAGCAGTTACAACCGGAATGAGCAGTTCTTC
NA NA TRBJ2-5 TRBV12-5 CASGLGLSPGETQYF TGTGCTAGTGGTTTGGGATTGTCCCCAGGAGAGACCCAGTACTTC
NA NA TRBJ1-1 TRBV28 CASSLGIYTEAFF TGTGCCAGCAGTTTAGGGATCTACACTGAAGCTTTCTTT
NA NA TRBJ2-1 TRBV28 CALVATGRNEQFF TGTGCCCTCGTCGCCACCGGCCGCAATGAGCAGTTCTTC
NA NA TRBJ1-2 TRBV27 CASSQRTTQHYGYTF TGTGCCAGCAGCCAAAGGACGACACAGCACTATGGCTACACCTTC
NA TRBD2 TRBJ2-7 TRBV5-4 CASSLASGSSYEQYF TGTGCCAGCAGCTTGGCTAGCGGTTCGTCCTACGAGCAGTACTTC
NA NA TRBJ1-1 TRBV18 CASSPDGNTEAFF TGTGCCAGCTCCCCGGACGGGAACACTGAAGCTTTCTTT
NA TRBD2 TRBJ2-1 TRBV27 CASSSLGLGYNEQFF TGTGCCAGCAGTAGCCTGGGACTAGGGTACAATGAGCAGTTCTTC
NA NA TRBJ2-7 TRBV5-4 CASSPTRLSYEQYF TGTGCCAGCAGCCCGACTAGGTTGAGCTACGAGCAGTACTTC
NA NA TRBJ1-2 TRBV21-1 CASSKGRNYGYTF TGTGCCAGCAGCAAAGGCAGGAACTATGGCTACACCTTC
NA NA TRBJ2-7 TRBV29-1 CSVAQGYEQYF TGCAGCGTGGCGCAGGGGTACGAGCAGTACTTC
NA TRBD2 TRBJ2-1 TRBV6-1 CASSSNSGFNEQFF TGTGCCAGCAGTTCTAATAGCGGGTTCAATGAGCAGTTCTTC
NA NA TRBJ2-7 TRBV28 CASSSTFKEQYF TGTGCCAGCAGTTCGACCTTTAAAGAGCAGTACTTC
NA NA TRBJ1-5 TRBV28 CASSLWRIYSNQPQHF TGTGCCAGCAGTTTATGGCGGATATATAGCAATCAGCCCCAGCATTTT
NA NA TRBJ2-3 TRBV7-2 CASSSQTGTIFTDTQYF TGTGCCAGCAGCTCCCAAACCGGGACCATCTTCACAGATACGCAGTATTTT
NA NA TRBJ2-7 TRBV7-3 CASSLDRTHEQYF TGTGCCAGCAGCTTAGACAGGACCCACGAGCAGTACTTC
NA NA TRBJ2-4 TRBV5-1 CASSLGQTDIQYF TGCGCCAGCAGCTTGGGACAGACGGACATTCAGTACTTC
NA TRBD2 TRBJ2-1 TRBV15 CATSRGVAGTYNEQFF TGTGCCACCAGCAGAGGAGTAGCGGGAACCTACAATGAGCAGTTCTTC
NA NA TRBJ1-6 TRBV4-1 CASSPRAAEGISPLHF TGCGCCAGCAGCCCCCGTGCGGCCGAGGGTATTTCACCCCTCCACTTT
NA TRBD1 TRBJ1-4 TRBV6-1 CASRITRQGEKLFF TGTGCCAGCCGAATCACTCGACAGGGCGAGAAACTGTTTTTT
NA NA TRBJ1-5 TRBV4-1 CASSQRNAQGVEPQHF TGCGCCAGCAGCCAACGTAACGCGCAGGGTGTAGAGCCCCAGCATTTT
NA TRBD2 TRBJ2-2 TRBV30 CAWSAGLADWTGELFF TGTGCCTGGAGCGCTGGGCTAGCGGACTGGACCGGGGAGCTGTTTTTT
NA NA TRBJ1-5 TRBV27 CASSLQAHSNQPQHF TGTGCCAGCAGTTTACAGGCCCATAGCAATCAGCCCCAGCATTTT
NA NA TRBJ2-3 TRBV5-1 CASKVSMGETDTQYF TGCGCCAGCAAAGTATCGATGGGGGAAACAGATACGCAGTATTTT
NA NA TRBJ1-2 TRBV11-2 CASSPNTGTTTRGYGYTF TGTGCCAGCAGCCCGAACACCGGGACAACTACCCGGGGCTATGGCTACACCTTC
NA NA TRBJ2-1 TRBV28 CASKRVSRNEQFF TGTGCCAGCAAGCGGGTGAGTCGGAATGAGCAGTTCTTC
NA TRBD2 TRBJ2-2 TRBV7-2 CASALTSGRAANTGELFF TGTGCCAGCGCCTTGACTAGCGGGAGAGCAGCGAACACCGGGGAGCTGTTTTTT
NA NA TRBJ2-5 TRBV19 CASSNTIQAGQTQYF TGTGCCAGTAGCAACACAATTCAGGCGGGGCAGACCCAGTACTTC